This note documents a single TCR beta chain sequence. As handled by the study authors: Estimates of nucleated cell counts were drawn from the amplification of reference gene primers. Measured with immunoSEQ multiplex PCR; TCRdb has only the in-frame clones, and not every one. The V and J calls and clone size were taken over from that table, and D and trimming were inferred from the DNA. The sample carries roughly 250,000 clones, more than 80% recorded once. Per the germline V gene, CDR1 is SGHTA and CDR2 is FQGNSA. The CDR3 length is 15 residues. J lost 5 bases, V lost 4 bases, and 4 bases had no gene match. This sample was taken from a study of blood T cell repertoires in COVID-19. Study-level background: Italy, Spain and the United States were the sources of the convalescent and acute COVID-19 samples. T cells, B-cell-depleted T cells, or PBMCs supplied cDNA or gDNA.

The sequenced sample was peripheral blood. The receptor was isolated from a middle-aged woman with acute or convalescent COVID-19. The chain is built from TRBV7-2 and TRBJ2-3, with 12 bases fitting TRBD2. CDR3 loop: CASSYPSGGEDTQYF. The CDR3 coding sequence is TGTGCCAGCAGCTACCCTAGCGGGGGGGAAGATACGCAGTATTTT. Full variable domain (remainder filled in from reference TRBV7-2 and TRBJ2-3): GAGVSQSPSNKVTEKGKDVELRCDPISGHTALYWYRQSLGQGLEFLIYFQGNSAPDKSGLPSDRFSAERTGGSVSTLTIQRTQQEDSAVYLCASSYPSGGEDTQYFGPGTRLTVL.